The 20 T cell receptor beta chains reported below all come from one sample, sequenced in a study of Ad26.COV2.S vaccination and SARS-CoV-2 variants. Produced via immunoSEQ multiplex PCR; TCRdb's table is partial and in-frame only. Here the sample spans around 340,000 clones, roughly 90% being singletons. Specified treatment: about 20 received Ad26.COV2.S at low or high dose, single or two shots; roughly five received placebo; per-sample allocation not given. Following the first vaccine or placebo injection, samples were taken on day 63. The input for sequencing was peripheral blood, taken in a trial of Ad26.COV2.S vaccine versus placebo. All receptors derive from a person between 18 and 65 years old who received the Ad26.COV2.S COVID-19 vaccine or a placebo.

The chain has TRBV2 and TRBJ2-7; the D gene is possibly TRBD1 (6 bases). V shed 6 bases and J shed 3 bases, with 21 bases lying between them. The CDR3 is 16 amino acids. The germline V gene encodes CDR1 SNHLY and CDR2 FYNNEI. The CDR3 is CASSPEQGMGSYEQYF. CDR3 nucleotides: TGTGCCAGCAGCCCAGAACAGGGTATGGGGAGCTACGAGCAGTACTTC.

The J gene is TRBJ2-7, the V gene TRBV19; D perhaps matches TRBD1 (5 bases). Trimming cost V 1 base and J 6 bases, with 7 bases left between them. This CDR3 comprises 12 residues. From germline, CDR1 is LNHDA and CDR2 SQIVND (reference sequence). The CDR3 here is CASSIGQSEQYF. The CDR3 DNA reads as TGTGCCAGTAGTATAGGACAGTCCGAGCAGTACTTC.

The V gene is TRBV25-1, the J gene TRBJ1-5; D might be TRBD1 (5 bases). The germline V and J ends were trimmed by 4 bases and 3 bases, with 10 bases remaining between them. The V gene's germline CDR1 is MGHDK and CDR2 SYGVNS. This CDR3 comprises 14 residues. The CDR3 region is CASSAPDINQPQHF. The CDR3 DNA reads TGTGCCAGCAGTGCCCCGGACATCAATCAGCCCCAGCATTTT.

This clone has just a few counts. The chain carries TRBV3-1 (or the pseudogene TRBV3-2) and TRBJ1-1; D is possibly TRBD1 (6 bases). Germline CDR1 is LGHDT and CDR2 is YNNKEL (reference sequence). V lost 5 bases and J 6 bases, leaving 13 bases between the germline ends. The CDR3 runs to 13 residues. The CDR3 bases are TGTGCCAGCAGCTACTACAGGGCGGCTGAAGCTTTCTTT. As protein: CASSYYRAAEAFF.

CDR3 sequence reads: CASSLGGRAGTEAFF. The CDR3 region has the DNA TGCGCCAGCAGCTTGGGGGGCAGGGCTGGCACTGAAGCTTTCTTT. V gene TRBV5-1 combines with J gene TRBJ1-1; tentatively, D is TRBD1 (5 bases). V gave up 0 bases and J gave up 4 bases, with 13 bases separating them. CDR3 length: 15 residues. Looked up from germline, CDR1 is SGHRS and CDR2 is YFSETQ. Filled out from reference TRBV5-1 and TRBJ1-1, the complete variable domain reads KAGVTQTPRYLIKTRGQQVTLSCSPISGHRSVSWYQQTPGQGLQFLFEYFSETQRNKGNFPGRFSGRQFSNSRSEMNVSTLELGDSALYLCASSLGGRAGTEAFFGQGTRLTVV.

This chain links TRBV29-1 with TRBJ2-7; TRBD2 agrees at 7 bases. The J segment lost 1 base and the V segment lost 3 bases, leaving 6 bases of the junction unmatched. Germline V lookup: CDR1 SQVTM, CDR2 ANQGSEA. The CDR3 is made up of 14 amino acids. The CDR3 reads CSVDGGSGSYEQYF. For the CDR3, the DNA is TGCAGCGTTGACGGCGGGAGCGGGTCCTACGAGCAGTACTTC.

As concerns this clone: The same CDR3 can be traced to other DNA sequences in this sample. V is TRBV18 and J is TRBJ2-2; D unresolved. Germline V gene sequence: CDR1 KGHSH, CDR2 LQKENI. V dropped 6 bases and J dropped 6 bases, with 8 bases sitting between them. This CDR3 region has 12 residues. The DNA for the CDR3 is TGTGCCAGCTCTCTCCAGGCCGGGGAGCTGTTTTTT. This sequence encodes CASSLQAGELFF.

The J gene is TRBJ1-2, the V gene TRBV11-1; unclear D gene. The CDR3 totals 12 residues. Germline CDR1 SGHAT, CDR2 FQDESV (reference sequence). With 4 bases removed from V and 8 bases from J, the gap between germline ends came to 11 bases. The chain's CDR3 is CASSYAGSGYTF. The DNA of the CDR3 is TGTGCCAGCAGCTACGCCGGGTCCGGCTACACCTTC.

CDR3: CASSDRGLDTQYF. The CDR3 DNA reads TGTGCCAGCAGTGACCGGGGCTTAGATACGCAGTATTTT. The genes are TRBV25-1 and TRBJ2-3; D tentatively reads TRBD1 or TRBD2 (5 bases each). Germline V CDR1 and CDR2: MGHDK, SYGVNS. The CDR3 extends over 13 amino acids. Trimming left V 3 bases short and J 5 bases short, with 9 bases between.

The chain uses TRBV3-1 (or the pseudogene TRBV3-2) and TRBJ2-7, with D maybe TRBD1 (6 bases). From germline, CDR1 is LGHDT and CDR2 YNNKEL (reference sequence). CDR3 length: 15 amino acids. Trimming cost V 4 bases and J 2 bases, with 15 bases left between them. This chain's CDR3 is CASSPKKRTAYEQYF. In DNA form, the CDR3 reads TGTGCCAGCAGCCCTAAAAAAAGGACAGCCTACGAGCAGTACTTC.

This chain links TRBV28 with TRBJ1-1, with D unresolved. This CDR3 is built from 13 residues. Germline loops: CDR1 MDHEN, CDR2 SYDVKM. V was cut by 3 bases and J by 1 base, with 6 bases left in between. This CDR3 reads CASSFEGNTEAFF. CDR3 sequence (DNA): TGTGCCAGCAGTTTCGAGGGGAACACTGAAGCTTTCTTT.

This chain connects TRBV19 to TRBJ2-1; tentatively, D is TRBD2 (5 bases). The CDR3 totals 13 residues. CDR1 is LNHDA and CDR2 is SQIVND in the germline V gene (reference sequence). With 0 bases removed from V and 10 bases from J, the gap between germline ends came to 10 bases. This CDR3 reads CASSIDLEVEQFF. DNA of the CDR3: TGTGCCAGTAGTATAGATCTGGAGGTGGAGCAGTTCTTC.

This chain joins TRBV28 and TRBJ1-4, with D possibly TRBD1 on 5 matching bases. V lost 3 bases to trimming and J lost 3 bases, with 8 bases between them. Germline V lookup: CDR1 MDHEN, CDR2 SYDVKM. This CDR3 comprises 14 residues. The CDR3 region is CASSFWGSNEKLFF. The DNA for the CDR3 is TGTGCCAGCAGTTTCTGGGGGTCTAATGAAAAACTGTTTTTT.

CDR3 region: CASRPREGGETQYF. The DNA of the CDR3 is TGTGCCAGCAGACCCCGGGAGGGCGGGGAGACCCAGTACTTC. The J gene is TRBJ2-5, the V gene TRBV6-6; the match to TRBD2 covers 8 bases. CDR3 length equals 14 residues. The germline V gene has CDR1 MNHNY and CDR2 SVGAGI (reference sequence). V was clipped by 6 bases and J by 5 bases; unmatched bases: 8.

The rearrangement links TRBV4-3 to TRBJ1-1; no firm D call. The CDR3 runs 15 residues. In germline, CDR1 is LGHNA, CDR2 YSLEER. V was clipped by 0 bases and J by 5 bases, with 13 bases between them. The CDR3 sequence: CASSQDGPGGTEAFF. CDR3 DNA: TGCGCCAGCAGCCAAGACGGGCCCGGCGGTACTGAAGCTTTCTTT.

V usage is TRBV27 and J usage is TRBJ1-2, with 11 nucleotides matching TRBD1. CDR3 length: 15 residues. CDR1 is MNHEY and CDR2 is SMNVEV in the germline V gene (reference sequence). Germline trimming cut 10 bases from V and 4 bases from J; bases unmatched to any gene: 11. The CDR3 coding sequence is TGTGCCACCAAATTAAGGGACAGGGGGAGCTATGGCTACACCTTC. This translates into CATKLRDRGSYGYTF.

This rearrangement joins TRBV9 to TRBJ1-6; 10 nucleotides agree with TRBD1. Germline assignment: CDR1 SGDLS and CDR2 YYNGEE. V trimming: 0 bases; J trimming: 10 bases; junction bases outside the gene matches: 7. There are 16 residues in the CDR3. DNA for the CDR3: TGTGCCAGCAGCGTAGGGACAGGGGGTTTCGTGTCACCCCTCCACTTT. Its translation is CASSVGTGGFVSPLHF.

The chain employs TRBV10-2 and TRBJ1-1; 9 bases map to TRBD1. Trimming took 2 bases from V and 4 from J; bases not matched to a gene: 2. The CDR3 has 14 residues. Germline loops: CDR1 WSHSY, CDR2 SAAADI. In nucleotides, the CDR3 is TGCGCCAGCAGTGAGAACAGGGGGCTCACTGAAGCTTTCTTT. Translating gives CASSENRGLTEAFF.

The V call is TRBV27, the J call TRBJ1-2, with 7 bases that match TRBD1. With V trimmed by 6 bases and J by 3 bases, 7 bases remained unmatched. The germline CDR1 and CDR2 sequences are MNHEY and SMNVEV (reference sequence). There are 14 residues in the CDR3. CDR3 sequence (DNA): TGTGCCAGCAGCCCGGACAGGTCTTACTATGGCTACACCTTC. It is translated as CASSPDRSYYGYTF.

This chain links TRBV4-1 with TRBJ2-3; TRBD1 agrees at 8 bases. Germline V lookup: CDR1 MGHRA, CDR2 YSYEKL. The CDR3 is 15 amino acids. V shed 5 bases, J shed 1 base, and the junction held 5 bases outside the gene matches. CDR3 in amino acids: CASSETGAGTDTQYF. The CDR3 DNA sequence: TGCGCCAGCAGCGAGACAGGGGCGGGCACAGATACGCAGTATTTT.